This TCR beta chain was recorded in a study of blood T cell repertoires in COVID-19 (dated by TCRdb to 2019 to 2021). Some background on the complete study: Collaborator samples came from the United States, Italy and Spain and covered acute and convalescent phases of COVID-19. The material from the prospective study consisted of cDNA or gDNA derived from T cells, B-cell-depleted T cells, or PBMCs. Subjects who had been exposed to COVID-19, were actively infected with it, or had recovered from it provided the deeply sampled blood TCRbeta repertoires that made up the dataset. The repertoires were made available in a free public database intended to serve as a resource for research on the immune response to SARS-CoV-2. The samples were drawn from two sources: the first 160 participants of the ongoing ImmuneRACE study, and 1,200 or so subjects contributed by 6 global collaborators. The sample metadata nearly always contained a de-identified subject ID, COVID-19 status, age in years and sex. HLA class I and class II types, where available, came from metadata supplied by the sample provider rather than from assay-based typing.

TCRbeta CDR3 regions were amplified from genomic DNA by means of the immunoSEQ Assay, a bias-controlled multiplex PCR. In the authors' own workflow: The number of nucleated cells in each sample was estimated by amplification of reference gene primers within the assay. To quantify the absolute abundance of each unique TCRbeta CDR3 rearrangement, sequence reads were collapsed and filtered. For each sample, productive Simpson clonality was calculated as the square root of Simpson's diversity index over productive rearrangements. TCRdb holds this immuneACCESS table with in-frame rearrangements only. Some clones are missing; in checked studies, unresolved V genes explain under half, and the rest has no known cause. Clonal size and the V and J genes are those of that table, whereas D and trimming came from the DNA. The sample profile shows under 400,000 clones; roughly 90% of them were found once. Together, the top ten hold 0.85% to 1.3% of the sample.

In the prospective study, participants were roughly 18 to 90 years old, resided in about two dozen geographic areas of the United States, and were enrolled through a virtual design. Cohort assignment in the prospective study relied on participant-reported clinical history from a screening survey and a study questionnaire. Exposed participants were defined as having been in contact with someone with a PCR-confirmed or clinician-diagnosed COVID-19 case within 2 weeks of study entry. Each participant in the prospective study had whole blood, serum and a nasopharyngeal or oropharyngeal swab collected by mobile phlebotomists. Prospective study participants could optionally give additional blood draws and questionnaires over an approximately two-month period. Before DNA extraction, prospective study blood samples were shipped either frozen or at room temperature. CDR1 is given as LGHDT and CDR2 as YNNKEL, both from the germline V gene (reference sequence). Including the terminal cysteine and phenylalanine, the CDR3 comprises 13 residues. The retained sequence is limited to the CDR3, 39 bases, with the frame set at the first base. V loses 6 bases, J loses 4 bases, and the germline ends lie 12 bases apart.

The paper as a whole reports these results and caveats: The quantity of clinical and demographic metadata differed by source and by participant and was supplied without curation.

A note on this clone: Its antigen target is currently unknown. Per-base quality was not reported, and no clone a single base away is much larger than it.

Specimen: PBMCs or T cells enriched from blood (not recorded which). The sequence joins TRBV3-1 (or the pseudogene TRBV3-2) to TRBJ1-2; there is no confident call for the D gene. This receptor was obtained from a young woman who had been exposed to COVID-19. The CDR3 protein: CASSLDKIYGYTF. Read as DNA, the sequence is TGTGCCAGCAGTCTCGACAAGATCTATGGCTACACCTTC.